This T cell receptor (beta chain) derives from a study of blood T cell repertoires in COVID-19. Here immunoSEQ multiplex PCR was the method, and the copy in TCRdb shows in-frame clones only, minus some. The sample includes around 100,000 clones, around 83% of them seen just once. V dropped 5 bases and J dropped 8; count of bases not matched to a gene: 10. This CDR3 spans 15 amino acids. Germline V gene lookup returns CDR1 SGHAT and CDR2 FQNNGV. The sequenced sample was peripheral blood. The sequence was collected from a woman aged 80 or over with active or convalescent COVID-19. This chain uses TRBV11-2 with TRBJ2-1; 9 bases line up with TRBD1. The CDR3 DNA reads as TGTGCCAGCAGCCCGAACAGGGGGCGGTTAGATGAGCAGTTCTTC. This codes for CASSPNRGRLDEQFF.